This TCR beta chain was obtained from a study of T-cell memory formation after mild COVID-19. J gave up 6 bases and V 5 bases, and 10 bases lay outside the gene matches. Germline V CDR1 and CDR2: SGHRS, YFSETQ. The CDR3 consists of 15 residues. 5'RACE primed from the constant segment yielded TCR alpha and TCR beta cDNA libraries bearing sample barcodes and UMIs. MiXCR was run by TCRdb on the 5' RACE reads, yielding one entry per CDR3 protein. The sample consists of hundreds of thousands of distinct CDR3 sequences, about a fifth of them appearing once. This TCR derives from an adult woman who had mild COVID-19 (a few samples of this study predate the infection). Cell type and time point are not known. The sample taken for sequencing was PBMCs or a T cell subset sorted from them (not recorded which). V and J are TRBV5-1 and TRBJ2-1, with 8 positions matching TRBD1. The CDR3 nucleotides are TGCGCCAGCAGGCAGATCCTCACAGGGGGCAATGAGCAGTTCTTC. It yields the protein CASRQILTGGNEQFF.